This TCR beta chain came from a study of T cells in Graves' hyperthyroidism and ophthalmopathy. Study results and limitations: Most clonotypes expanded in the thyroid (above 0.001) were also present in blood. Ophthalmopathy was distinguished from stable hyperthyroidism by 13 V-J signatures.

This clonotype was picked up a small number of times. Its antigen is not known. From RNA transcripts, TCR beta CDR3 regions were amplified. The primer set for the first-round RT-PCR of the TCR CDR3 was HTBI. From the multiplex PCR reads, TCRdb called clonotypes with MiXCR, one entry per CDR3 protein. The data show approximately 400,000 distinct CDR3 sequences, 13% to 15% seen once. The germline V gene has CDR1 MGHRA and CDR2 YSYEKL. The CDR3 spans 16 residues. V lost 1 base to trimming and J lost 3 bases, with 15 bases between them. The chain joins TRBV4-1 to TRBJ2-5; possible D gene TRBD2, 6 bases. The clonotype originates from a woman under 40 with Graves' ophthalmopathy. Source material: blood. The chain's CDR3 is CASSQVIGSTEETQYF. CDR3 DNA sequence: TGCGCCAGCAGCCAAGTTATCGGGAGTACGGAAGAGACCCAGTACTTC.